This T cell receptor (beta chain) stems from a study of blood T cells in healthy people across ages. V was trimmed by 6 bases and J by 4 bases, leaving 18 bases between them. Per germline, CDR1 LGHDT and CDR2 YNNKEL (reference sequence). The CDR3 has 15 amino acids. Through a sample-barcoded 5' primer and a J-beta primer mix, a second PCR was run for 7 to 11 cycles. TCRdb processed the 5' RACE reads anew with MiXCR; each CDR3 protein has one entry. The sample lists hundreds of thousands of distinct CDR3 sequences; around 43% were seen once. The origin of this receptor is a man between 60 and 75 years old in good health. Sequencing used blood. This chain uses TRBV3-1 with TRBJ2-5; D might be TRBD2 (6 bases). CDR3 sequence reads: CASRPNTRRAETQYF. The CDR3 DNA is TGTGCCAGCAGACCAAATACAAGGAGGGCAGAGACCCAGTACTTC.